One T cell receptor (beta chain) is described in this entry. This specimen comes from a study of technical replicates of blood from a handful of donors. Sequenced by immunoSEQ multiplex PCR; TCRdb stores in-frame clones only, minus some. Among fewer than 80,000 clones listed, roughly 91% were seen once. The CDR3 has 16 residues. With V trimmed by 2 bases and J by 3 bases, 3 bases remained unmatched. The germline V gene encodes CDR1 MGHRA and CDR2 YSYEKL. The chain combines TRBV4-1 with TRBJ2-1, with 11 bases aligning to TRBD2. Sequenced sample: PBMCs. The clonotype originates from a human donor in good health. Some clones in this sample may be carry-over from other donors' samples. CDR3 coding DNA: TGCGCCAGCAGCCAACTTAGCGGGGGGGTCTACAATGAGCAGTTCTTC. It specifies CASSQLSGGVYNEQFF.